The sequence of this T cell receptor (beta chain) was determined in a study of shared clonotypes between healthy human individuals. A remark on this clone: Its antigen is not identified.

Germline CDR1 is MDHEN and CDR2 is SYDVKM. With 5 bases clipped from V and 7 bases from J, the junction kept 6 bases outside the gene matches. The length of the CDR3 is 14 residues. The study, taken as a whole, reports: The naive CD4 repertoires of a handful of donors were compared, and approximately 4.5% of clonotypes were shared.

Per sorted-subset replicate PCR, input was approximately 200 ng DNA, representing roughly 28,000 T cell genomes. TCRdb keeps only in-frame clones here, not all; method: immunoSEQ multiplex PCR. The sample consists of around 750,000 clones, less than 85% of them appearing once. The source material was memory CD4+ T cells sorted from blood. The sample's subset: CD45RA-negative fraction. The J gene is TRBJ1-4, the V gene TRBV28, with TRBD1 matching over 8 bases. This TCR was recovered from a woman between 25 and 40 years old in good health. As DNA, the CDR3 is TGTGCCAGCAGTACCCCGACAGGGGCTGAAAAACTGTTTTTT. This translates into CASSTPTGAEKLFF.